This TCR beta chain appears in the sequencing data of a study of T cells in Graves' hyperthyroidism and ophthalmopathy. This clonotype was observed at least ten times. Trimming shortened V by 4 bases and J by 6 bases, and 5 bases separated the two germline ends. This CDR3 comprises 12 residues. Germline lookup yields CDR1 SGHTS and CDR2 YDEGEE. Amplified TCR beta CDR3 regions came from RNA transcripts. During a first-round RT-PCR of the TCR CDR3, the HTBI primer set was used. One entry per CDR3 protein, called by TCRdb with MiXCR from the multiplex PCR reads. The sample holds hundreds of thousands of distinct CDR3 sequences; roughly 40% are singletons and the top ten take 8.9%.

The source material was blood. The TCR was taken from a man between 18 and 29 years old with Graves' hyperthyroidism. The rearrangement links TRBV5-8 to TRBJ1-6; D is uncertain. The CDR3 sequence is CASSNSNSPLHF. CDR3 coding DNA: TGTGCCAGCAGCAACAGTAATTCACCCCTCCACTTT.